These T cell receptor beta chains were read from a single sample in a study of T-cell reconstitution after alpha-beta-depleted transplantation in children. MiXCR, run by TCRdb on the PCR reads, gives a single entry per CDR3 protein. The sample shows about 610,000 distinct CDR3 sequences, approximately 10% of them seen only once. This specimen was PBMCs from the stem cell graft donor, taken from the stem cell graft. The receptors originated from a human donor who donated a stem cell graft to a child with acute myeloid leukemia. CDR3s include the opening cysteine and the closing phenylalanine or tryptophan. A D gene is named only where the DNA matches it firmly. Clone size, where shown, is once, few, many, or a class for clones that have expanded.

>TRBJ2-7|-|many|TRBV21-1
TGTGCCAGCAGGCCAACCCAGTACTTC
CASRPTQYF
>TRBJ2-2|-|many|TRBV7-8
TGTGCCAGCAGCTTCAGACAGTCGGACACCGGGGAGCTGTTTTTT
CASSFRQSDTGELFF
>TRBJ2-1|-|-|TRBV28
TGTGCCAGCAGCTCGACCCCTCCAGGCGATGAGCAGTTCTTC
CASSSTPPGDEQFF
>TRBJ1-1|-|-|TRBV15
TGTGCCACCAGCACCCTACGGAACACTGAAGCTTTCTTT
CATSTLRNTEAFF
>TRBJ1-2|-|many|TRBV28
TGTGCCATCCAAGGGGGGTCTAATTATGGCTACACCTTC
CAIQGGSNYGYTF
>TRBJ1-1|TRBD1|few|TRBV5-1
TGCGCCAGCAGCTCGCAGGGGGCGCGGACTGAAGCTTTCTTT
CASSSQGARTEAFF
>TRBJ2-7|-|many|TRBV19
TGTGCCAGTAGCCACGTCGTGGGGACCTCCTACGAGCAGTACTTC
CASSHVVGTSYEQYF
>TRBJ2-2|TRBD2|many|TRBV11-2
TGTGCCAGCAGCCTTAGCGGGAAGAACACCGGGGAGCTGTTTTTT
CASSLSGKNTGELFF
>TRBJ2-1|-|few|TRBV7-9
TGTGCCAGCAGCGTCAGTTACAGTCGCCAGGGGTTCTTC
CASSVSYSRQGFF
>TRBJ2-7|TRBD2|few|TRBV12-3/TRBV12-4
TGTGCCAGCAGTTTAAGCGGGAGTCAGTACGAGCAGTACTTC
CASSLSGSQYEQYF
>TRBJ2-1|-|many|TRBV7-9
TGTGCCAGCAGCCCCGTATTGGGTCGAGGCCATGAGCAGTTCTTC
CASSPVLGRGHEQFF
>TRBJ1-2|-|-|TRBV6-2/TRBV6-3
TGTGCCAGCAGCCCCGCCAGGGACGAGTATGGCTACACCTTC
CASSPARDEYGYTF
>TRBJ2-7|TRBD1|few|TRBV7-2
TGTGCCAGCAGTCGGGACAGCAGCTCCTACGAGCAGTACTTC
CASSRDSSSYEQYF
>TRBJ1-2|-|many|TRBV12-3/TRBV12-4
TGTGCCAGCAGTTTCAGGGATAACTATGGCTACACCTTC
CASSFRDNYGYTF
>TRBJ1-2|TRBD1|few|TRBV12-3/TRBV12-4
TGTGCCAGCACCATAAGAGGGGGACAGGGGGCCTTCGGCTATGGCTACACCTTC
CASTIRGGQGAFGYGYTF
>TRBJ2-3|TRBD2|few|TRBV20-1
TGCAGTGCTAGAGATAAGAGCGGGAGAGGGATGTATACGCAGTATTTT
CSARDKSGRGMYTQYF
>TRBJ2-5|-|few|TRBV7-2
TGTGCCAGCAGCCCTTTAGATGCCGGGCGAGAGACCCAGTACTTC
CASSPLDAGRETQYF
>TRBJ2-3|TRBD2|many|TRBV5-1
TGCGCCAGCAGCTTGCTTGGGACTACCACAGATACGCAGTATTTT
CASSLLGTTTDTQYF
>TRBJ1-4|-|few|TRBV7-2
TGTGCCAGCAGCTTACTTCAGGGGAGGGACCTGTTTTTT
CASSLLQGRDLFF
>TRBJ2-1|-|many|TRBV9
TGTGCCAGCAGCCTAGTAGAAGGTGGTGAGCAGTTCTTC
CASSLVEGGEQFF
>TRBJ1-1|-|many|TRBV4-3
TGCGCCAGCAGCCAAGTAAAGTACACTGAAGCTTTCTTT
CASSQVKYTEAFF
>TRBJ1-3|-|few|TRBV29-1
TGCAGCGTTGAAGATCAGGGAACAGCTCATCGAAACACCATATATTTT
CSVEDQGTAHRNTIYF
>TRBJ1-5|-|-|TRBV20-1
TGCAGTGCTAGAGAACGTAAAACGGGGAATCAGCCCCAGCATTTT
CSARERKTGNQPQHF
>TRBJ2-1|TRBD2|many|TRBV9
TGTGCCAGCAGCGTAGACCTAGCGGGCTCCTACAATGAGCAGTTCTTC
CASSVDLAGSYNEQFF
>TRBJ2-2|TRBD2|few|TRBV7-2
TGTGCCAGCAGCTCTAGCGGGAGGACCGGGGAGCTGTTTTTT
CASSSSGRTGELFF
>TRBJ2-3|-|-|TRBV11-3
TGTGCCAGCAGCTTAGATGGGACAAGAATTCAGGATACGCAGTATTTT
CASSLDGTRIQDTQYF
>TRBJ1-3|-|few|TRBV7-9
TGTGCCAGCAGCTCCACAGGGTTAGGGTCTGGAAACACCATATATTTT
CASSSTGLGSGNTIYF
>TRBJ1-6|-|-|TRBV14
TGTGCCAGCAGCCTCTATGGCGGTTCACCCCTCCACTTT
CASSLYGGSPLHF
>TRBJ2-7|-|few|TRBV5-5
TGTGCCAGCAGCTCCCCGGACATTTTCTCCTACGAGCAGTACTTC
CASSSPDIFSYEQYF
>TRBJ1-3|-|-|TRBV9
TGTGCCAGCAGCGTATATGGTTCCAAAGTCTCTGGAAACACCATATATTTT
CASSVYGSKVSGNTIYF
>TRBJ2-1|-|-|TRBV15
TGTGCCACCGGGGGCGGGACTCATAAGAATGAGCAGTTCTTC
CATGGGTHKNEQFF
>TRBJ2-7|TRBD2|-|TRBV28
TGTGCCAGCAGCCGGCCGGGGACTAGCTCCTACGAGCAGTACTTC
CASSRPGTSSYEQYF
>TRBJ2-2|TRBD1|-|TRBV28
TGTGCCAGCAGTTCTCCGGGACAGCGAATCCCTATCGGGGAGCTGTTTTTT
CASSSPGQRIPIGELFF
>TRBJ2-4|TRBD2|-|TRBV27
TGTGCCAGCAGTTCCACCTTGGGAGGGGTTCACATTCAGTACTTC
CASSSTLGGVHIQYF
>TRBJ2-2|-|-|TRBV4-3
TGCGCCAGCAGCCAACGACTCGGAGGAGGGGGCGGGGAGCTGTTTTTT
CASSQRLGGGGGELFF
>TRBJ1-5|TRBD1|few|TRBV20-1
TGCAGTGCCCTGTGGGCCAACAGGGGAGGAAGCAATCAGCCCCAGCATTTT
CSALWANRGGSNQPQHF
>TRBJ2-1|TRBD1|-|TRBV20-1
TGCAGTGCTAGAGACGGGACAGGGGCCAACAATGAGCAGTTCTTC
CSARDGTGANNEQFF
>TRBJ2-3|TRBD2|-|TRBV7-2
TGTGCCAGCAGCTTGCTAGCGGGATTGAACACAGATACGCAGTATTTT
CASSLLAGLNTDTQYF
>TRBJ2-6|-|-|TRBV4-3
TGCGCCAGCAGCCAAGATCCGCCACAGGCCTCTGGGGCCAACGTCCTGACTTTC
CASSQDPPQASGANVLTF
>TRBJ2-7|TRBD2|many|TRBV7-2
TGTGCCAGCAGCTCCTACGGGACTAGCGGGAGTTACGAGCAGTACTTC
CASSSYGTSGSYEQYF
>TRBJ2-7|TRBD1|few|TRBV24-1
TGTGCCACCAGTGACCCATCGTATCCCCTGGAACAGGGGGTTATCTACGAGCAGTACTTC
CATSDPSYPLEQGVIYEQYF
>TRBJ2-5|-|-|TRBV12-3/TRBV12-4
TGTGCCAGCACTCTGACTAACAGGGTCGGCGAGACCCAGTACTTC
CASTLTNRVGETQYF
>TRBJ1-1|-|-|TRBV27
TGTGCCAGCAGCCGATTAGGGAGAAACACTGAAGCTTTCTTT
CASSRLGRNTEAFF
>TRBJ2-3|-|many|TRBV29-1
TGCAGCGTTGAGGTAGCGGCAGGCACAGATACGCAGTATTTT
CSVEVAAGTDTQYF
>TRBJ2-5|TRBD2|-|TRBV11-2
TGTGCCAGCAGCTTGACTAGCGGGAGGGCAGAGACCCAGTACTTC
CASSLTSGRAETQYF
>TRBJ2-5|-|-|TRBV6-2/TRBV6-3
TGTGCCAGCGGAGTTGGGGAGACCCAGTACTTC
CASGVGETQYF
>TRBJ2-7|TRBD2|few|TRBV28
TGTGCCAGCAGTGGGGAGGGGACGAGGGCCTACGAGCAGTACTTC
CASSGEGTRAYEQYF
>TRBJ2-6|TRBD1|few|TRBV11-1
TGTGCCAGCAGCCGTCGCCCAACAGGGGGCGTATCTGGGGCCAACGTCCTGACTTTC
CASSRRPTGGVSGANVLTF
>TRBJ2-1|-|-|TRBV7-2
TGTGCCAGCAGCTTAGAAGGAGATTACAATGAGCAGTTCTTC
CASSLEGDYNEQFF
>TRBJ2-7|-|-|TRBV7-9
TGTGCCAGCAGCTCGAAGGCCGACAGGATTGGCGAGCAGTACTTC
CASSSKADRIGEQYF
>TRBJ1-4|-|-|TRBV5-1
TGCGCCAGCAGCTTTGAACTATTCGGAGAAAAACTGTTTTTT
CASSFELFGEKLFF
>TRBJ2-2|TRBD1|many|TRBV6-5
TGTGCCAGCAGCTATACAGGGGGCACCGGGGAGCTGTTTTTT
CASSYTGGTGELFF
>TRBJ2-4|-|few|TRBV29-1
TGCAGCGTTTTGTGGGGCAAAAACATTCAGTACTTC
CSVLWGKNIQYF
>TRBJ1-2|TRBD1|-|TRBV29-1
TGCAGCGTAGACAGGGGAGCCGGCTATGGCTACACCTTC
CSVDRGAGYGYTF
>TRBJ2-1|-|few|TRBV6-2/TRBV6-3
TGTGCCAGCACCCAAGGCAGTGAGCAGTTCTTC
CASTQGSEQFF
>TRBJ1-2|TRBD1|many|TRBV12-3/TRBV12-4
TGTGCCAGCAGGGAAGGACAGGGGACCTATGGCTACACCTTC
CASREGQGTYGYTF
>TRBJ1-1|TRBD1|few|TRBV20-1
TGCAGTGCCGGGACAGGGACCACTGAAGCTTTCTTT
CSAGTGTTEAFF
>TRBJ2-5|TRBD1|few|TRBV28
TGTGCCAGCAGGGATATCGGGACAGGGGTTTTCGGGACCCAGTACTTC
CASRDIGTGVFGTQYF